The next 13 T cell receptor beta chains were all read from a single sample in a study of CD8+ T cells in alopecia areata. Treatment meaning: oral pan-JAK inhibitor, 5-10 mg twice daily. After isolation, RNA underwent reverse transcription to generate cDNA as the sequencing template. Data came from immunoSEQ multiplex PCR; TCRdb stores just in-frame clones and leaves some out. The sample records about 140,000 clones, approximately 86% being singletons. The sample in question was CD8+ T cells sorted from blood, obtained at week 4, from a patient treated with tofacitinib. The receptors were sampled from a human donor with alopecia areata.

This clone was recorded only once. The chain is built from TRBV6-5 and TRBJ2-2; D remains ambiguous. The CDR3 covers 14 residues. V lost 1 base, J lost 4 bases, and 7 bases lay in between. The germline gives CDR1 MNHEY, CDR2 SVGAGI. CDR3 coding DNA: TGTGCCAGCAGTTACTTGAGCGCCACCGGGGAGCTGTTTTTT. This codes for CASSYLSATGELFF.

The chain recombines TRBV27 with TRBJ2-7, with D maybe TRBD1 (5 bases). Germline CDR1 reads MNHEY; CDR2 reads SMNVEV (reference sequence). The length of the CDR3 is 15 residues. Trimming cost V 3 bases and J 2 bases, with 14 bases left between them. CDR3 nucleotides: TGTGCCAGCAGTTTGGACACCGGAGCTACCTACGAGCAGTACTTC. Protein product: CASSLDTGATYEQYF.

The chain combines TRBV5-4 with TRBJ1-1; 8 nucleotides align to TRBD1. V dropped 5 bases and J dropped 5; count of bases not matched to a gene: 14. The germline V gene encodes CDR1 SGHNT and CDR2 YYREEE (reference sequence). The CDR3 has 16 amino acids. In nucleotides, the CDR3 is TGTGCCAGCAGGGGCGGGACAGGCCCTATGGGGACTGAAGCTTTCTTT. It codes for CASRGGTGPMGTEAFF.

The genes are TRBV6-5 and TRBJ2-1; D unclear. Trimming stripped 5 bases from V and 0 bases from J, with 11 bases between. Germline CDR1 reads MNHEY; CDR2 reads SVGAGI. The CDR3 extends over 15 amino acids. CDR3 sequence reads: CASSPYRVSYNEQFF. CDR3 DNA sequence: TGTGCCAGCAGTCCTTACCGTGTCTCCTACAATGAGCAGTTCTTC.

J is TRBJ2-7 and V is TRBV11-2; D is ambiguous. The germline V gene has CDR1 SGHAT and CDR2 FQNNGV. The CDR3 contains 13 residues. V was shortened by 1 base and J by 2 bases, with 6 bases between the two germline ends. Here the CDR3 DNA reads TGTGCCAGCAGCTTAGCCTGGACCTACGAGCAGTACTTC. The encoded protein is CASSLAWTYEQYF. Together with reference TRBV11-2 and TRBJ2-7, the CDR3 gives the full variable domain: EAGVAQSPRYKIIEKRQSVAFWCNPISGHATLYWYQQILGQGPKLLIQFQNNGVVDDSQLPKDRFSAERLKGVDSTLKIQPAKLEDSAVYLCASSLAWTYEQYFGPGTRLTVT.

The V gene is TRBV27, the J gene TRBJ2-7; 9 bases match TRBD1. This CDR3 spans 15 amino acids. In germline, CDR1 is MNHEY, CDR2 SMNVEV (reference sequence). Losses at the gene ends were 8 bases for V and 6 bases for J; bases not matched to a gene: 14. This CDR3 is CASQGDRASRGEQYF. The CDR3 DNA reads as TGTGCCAGCCAAGGGGACAGGGCCAGTCGGGGCGAGCAGTACTTC.

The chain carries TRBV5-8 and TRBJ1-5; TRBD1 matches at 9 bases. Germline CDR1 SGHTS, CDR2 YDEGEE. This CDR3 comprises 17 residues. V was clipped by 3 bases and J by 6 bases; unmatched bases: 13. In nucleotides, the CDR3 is TGTGCCAGCAGCTACCACCCGGGACAGGGAGTGAGTCAGCCCCAGCATTTT. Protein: CASSYHPGQGVSQPQHF.

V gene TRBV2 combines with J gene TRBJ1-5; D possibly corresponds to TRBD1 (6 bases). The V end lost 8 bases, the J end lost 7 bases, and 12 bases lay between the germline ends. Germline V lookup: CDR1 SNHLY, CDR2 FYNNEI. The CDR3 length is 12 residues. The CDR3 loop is CASRGHRQPQHF. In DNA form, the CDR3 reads TGTGCCAGCCGGGGGCACAGGCAGCCCCAGCATTTT. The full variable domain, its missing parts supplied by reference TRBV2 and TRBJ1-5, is EPEVTQTPSHQVTQMGQEVILRCVPISNHLYFYWYRQILGQKVEFLVSFYNNEISEKSEIFDDQFSVERPDGSNFTLKIRSTKLEDSAMYFCASRGHRQPQHFGDGTRLSIL.

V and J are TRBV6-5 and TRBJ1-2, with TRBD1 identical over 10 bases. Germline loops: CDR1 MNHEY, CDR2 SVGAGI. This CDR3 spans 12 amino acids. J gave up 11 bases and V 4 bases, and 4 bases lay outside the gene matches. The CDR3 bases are TGTGCCAGCAGTTCGGACAGGGGGATTTACACCTTC. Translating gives CASSSDRGIYTF.

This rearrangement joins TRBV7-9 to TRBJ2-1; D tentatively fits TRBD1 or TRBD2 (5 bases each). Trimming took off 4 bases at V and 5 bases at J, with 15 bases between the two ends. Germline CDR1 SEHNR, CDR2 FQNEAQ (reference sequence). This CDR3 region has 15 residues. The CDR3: CASSSTYRGDNEQFF. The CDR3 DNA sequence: TGTGCCAGCAGCTCCACGTACCGAGGGGACAATGAGCAGTTCTTC.

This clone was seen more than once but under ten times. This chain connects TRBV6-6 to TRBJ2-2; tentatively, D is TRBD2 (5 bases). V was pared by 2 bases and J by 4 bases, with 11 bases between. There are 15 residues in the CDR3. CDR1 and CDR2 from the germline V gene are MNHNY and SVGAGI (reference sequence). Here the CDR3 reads CASSYVTGSTGELFF. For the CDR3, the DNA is TGTGCCAGCAGTTACGTAACGGGGTCCACCGGGGAGCTGTTTTTT.

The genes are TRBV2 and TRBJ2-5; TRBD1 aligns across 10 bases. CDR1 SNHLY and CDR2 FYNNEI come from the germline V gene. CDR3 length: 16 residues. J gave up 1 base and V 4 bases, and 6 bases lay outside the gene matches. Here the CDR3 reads CASSGGQGELQETQYF. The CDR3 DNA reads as TGTGCCAGCAGTGGCGGACAGGGGGAACTCCAAGAGACCCAGTACTTC.

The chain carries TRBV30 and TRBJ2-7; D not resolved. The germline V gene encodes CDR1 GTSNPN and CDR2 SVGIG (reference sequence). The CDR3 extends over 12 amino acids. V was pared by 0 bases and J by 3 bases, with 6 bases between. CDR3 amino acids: CAWSVGSYEQYF. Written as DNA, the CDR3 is TGTGCCTGGAGTGTTGGTAGCTACGAGCAGTACTTC.